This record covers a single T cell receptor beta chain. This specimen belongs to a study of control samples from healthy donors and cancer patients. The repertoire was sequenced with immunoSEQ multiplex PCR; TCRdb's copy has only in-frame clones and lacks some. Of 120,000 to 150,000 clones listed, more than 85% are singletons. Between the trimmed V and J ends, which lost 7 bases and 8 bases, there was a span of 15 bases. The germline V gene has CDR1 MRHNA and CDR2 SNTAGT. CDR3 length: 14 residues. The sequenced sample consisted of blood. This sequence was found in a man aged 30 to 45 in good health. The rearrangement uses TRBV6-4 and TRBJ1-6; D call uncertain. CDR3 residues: CASTQNIGDSPLHF. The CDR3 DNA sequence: TGTGCCAGCACCCAGAATATCGGAGATTCACCCCTCCACTTT.